The 2 T cell receptor beta chains below all came from one sample that was sequenced in a study of human T cells and chemical hapten exposure. TCRdb used MiXCR to reprocess the RACE reads, holding one entry per CDR3 protein. The sample contains 80,000 to 100,000 distinct CDR3 sequences, around 7.8% of which appear only once. Noted time point: patch test 1, 2 weeks after DPC sensitization. Treatment denoted: therapeutic diphenylcyclopropenone sensitization with weekly scalp DPC. Sequencing was performed on whole blood, taken in connection with sensitization to the hapten diphenylcyclopropenone (DPC). The receptors stem from a young woman with alopecia areata. Some clones in this sample may be carry-over from other donors' samples.

This rearrangement joins TRBV7-9 to TRBJ1-1, with 7 bases aligning to TRBD1. The CDR3 has 15 residues. Germline CDR1 is SEHNR and CDR2 is FQNEAQ (reference sequence). J gave up 5 bases and V 4 bases, and 10 bases lay outside the gene matches. Here the CDR3 reads CASSSQTGVRTEAFF. The CDR3 nucleotides read TGTGCCAGCAGCTCCCAAACAGGGGTAAGAACTGAAGCTTTCTTT.

This clonotype has a count of ten or more. The CDR3 protein is CASSRDLKADTQYF. The CDR3 DNA follows: TGTGCCAGTAGCCGGGACTTGAAAGCAGATACGCAGTATTTT. The chain joins TRBV19 to TRBJ2-3; possible D gene TRBD2, 6 bases. This CDR3 is built from 14 residues. Germline V gene data show CDR1 as LNHDA and CDR2 as SQIVND (reference sequence). Trimming stripped 6 bases from V and 4 bases from J, with 14 bases between.